The rows below give T cell receptor beta chains drawn from one sample of a study of T cell changes during pregnancy in multiple sclerosis. The protocol was immunoSEQ multiplex PCR, while the TCRdb copy is restricted to in-frame clones and leaves out a portion. The data show around 49,000 clones, nearly 90% seen once. Specimen: peripheral blood, collected after pregnancy. The receptors stem from a female donor in good health, enrolled as a control in a pregnancy study. CDR3s include the opening cysteine and the closing phenylalanine or tryptophan. A D gene is named only where the DNA matches it firmly. Size is stated for part of the rows, as once, few or many counts, or as a class when the clone is expanded.

d_call,clone_size,j_call,v_call,cdr3_aa,cdr3_nt
TRBD2,.,TRBJ2-7,TRBV6-1,CASSEQSGGGSYEQYF,TGTGCCAGCAGTGAACAAAGCGGCGGGGGAAGCTACGAGCAGTACTTC
.,.,TRBJ1-5,TRBV6-5,CASSSTVNQPQHF,TGTGCCAGCAGTTCGACAGTAAATCAGCCCCAGCATTTT
.,.,TRBJ1-2,TRBV28,CASTRGRAQAYYGYTF,TGTGCCAGCACCCGGGGTAGGGCCCAGGCTTACTATGGCTACACCTTC
.,.,TRBJ2-1,TRBV11-1,CASSSPGHFGNEQFF,TGTGCCAGCAGCTCGCCAGGACACTTCGGAAATGAGCAGTTCTTC
TRBD2,.,TRBJ2-7,TRBV18,CASSPTSTSEVNEQYF,TGTGCCAGCTCACCCACGTCGACTAGCGAGGTGAACGAGCAGTACTTC
.,.,TRBJ1-1,TRBV7-8,CASSLGAKPWATEAFF,TGTGCCAGCAGCTTAGGGGCTAAACCTTGGGCCACTGAAGCTTTCTTT
.,.,TRBJ2-7,TRBV19,CASSIKGLYYEQYF,TGTGCCAGTAGTATAAAGGGACTCTACTACGAGCAGTACTTC
TRBD2,.,TRBJ2-7,TRBV6-6,CASSELAGVGYEQYF,TGTGCCAGCTCCGAACTAGCGGGAGTCGGGTACGAGCAGTACTTC
.,.,TRBJ1-2,TRBV13,CASSQTTVGIANYGYTF,TGTGCCAGCAGCCAAACGACAGTGGGGATAGCTAACTATGGCTACACCTTC
TRBD2,.,TRBJ2-7,TRBV27,CASSSFLVAGVYEQYF,TGTGCCAGCAGTTCTTTCTTGGTAGCGGGAGTTTACGAGCAGTACTTC
.,.,TRBJ1-5,TRBV7-2,CASSPTTGDQPQHF,TGTGCCAGCAGCCCTACAACGGGGGACCAGCCCCAGCATTTT
TRBD1,.,TRBJ1-1,TRBV6-1,CASSELGQGVTEAFF,TGTGCCAGCAGTGAATTGGGGCAGGGGGTAACTGAAGCTTTCTTT
TRBD2,.,TRBJ2-1,TRBV9,CASSVAPPEAGGLNEQFF,TGTGCCAGCAGCGTAGCCCCCCCGGAAGCGGGGGGGCTCAATGAGCAGTTCTTC
TRBD1,.,TRBJ2-2,TRBV6-4,CASSDGAGGDTGELFF,TGTGCCAGCAGTGACGGAGCAGGGGGCGACACCGGGGAGCTGTTTTTT
TRBD1,.,TRBJ1-6,TRBV5-6,CASSLGDRGRLASPLHF,TGTGCCAGCAGCTTGGGGGACAGGGGACGCCTAGCTTCACCCCTCCACTTT
TRBD1,.,TRBJ1-5,TRBV6-1,CASSDLGGGQPQHF,TGTGCCAGCAGTGATTTAGGGGGCGGGCAGCCCCAGCATTTT
.,.,TRBJ1-4,TRBV7-6,CASSRPGEKLFF,TGTGCCAGCAGCCGTCCGGGAGAAAAACTGTTTTTT
.,few,TRBJ1-5,TRBV28,CASNPSGGGRSNQPQHF,TGTGCCAGCAATCCTTCGGGGGGCGGAAGGAGCAATCAGCCCCAGCATTTT
TRBD2,once,TRBJ2-7,TRBV7-9,CASSLSAGAPYEQYF,TGTGCCAGCAGCTTATCAGCGGGAGCCCCCTACGAGCAGTACTTC
.,.,TRBJ1-2,TRBV2,CASSEARNPNYGYTF,TGTGCCAGCAGTGAGGCTCGTAATCCTAACTATGGCTACACCTTC
.,.,TRBJ2-2,TRBV30,CAWSGADTGELFF,TGTGCCTGGAGTGGCGCGGATACCGGGGAGCTGTTTTTT
TRBD2,.,TRBJ2-1,TRBV15,CAVGLVAGNEQFF,TGTGCGGTCGGACTAGTAGCCGGGAATGAGCAGTTCTTC
TRBD2,.,TRBJ2-7,TRBV5-4,CASSLGIAGGTYEQYF,TGTGCCAGCAGCTTGGGGATAGCGGGAGGTACCTACGAGCAGTACTTC
.,.,TRBJ1-6,TRBV30,CAWRLTGNSPLHF,TGTGCCTGGAGACTCACAGGGAACTCACCCCTCCACTTT
TRBD1,.,TRBJ1-1,TRBV29-1,CSSNRGPAEAFF,TGCAGCTCCAACAGGGGGCCCGCTGAAGCTTTCTTT
.,.,TRBJ2-1,TRBV29-1,CSVEGLPNEQFF,TGCAGCGTTGAGGGACTTCCCAATGAGCAGTTCTTC
.,.,TRBJ1-6,TRBV28,CASSSSKGSRSPLHF,TGTGCCAGCAGTTCCAGCAAGGGGTCGCGGTCACCCCTCCACTTT
.,.,TRBJ1-4,TRBV4-2,CASSQGSGSGYEKLFF,TGTGCCAGCAGCCAAGGATCGGGAAGCGGCTATGAAAAACTGTTTTTT
TRBD2,.,TRBJ2-2,TRBV5-1,CASSLDGRVIGELFF,TGCGCCAGCAGCTTGGACGGGAGGGTGATCGGGGAGCTGTTTTTT
TRBD1,once,TRBJ2-7,TRBV9,CASSVTGTAYEQYF,TGTGCCAGCAGCGTGACCGGGACAGCCTACGAGCAGTACTTC
TRBD1,once,TRBJ1-6,TRBV7-8,CASSPWTGGDNSPLHF,TGTGCCAGCAGCCCCTGGACAGGGGGGGATAATTCACCCCTCCACTTT
TRBD1,.,TRBJ1-4,TRBV15,CATSRDSGTGTEKLFF,TGTGCCACCAGCAGAGATTCGGGGACAGGGACTGAAAAACTGTTTTTT
.,.,TRBJ2-3,TRBV13,CASTLLFGTDTQYF,TGTGCCAGCACCCTTTTGTTTGGCACAGATACGCAGTATTTT
TRBD1,.,TRBJ2-3,TRBV28,CASSSYGQVTDTQYF,TGTGCCAGCAGTTCTTACGGACAGGTCACAGATACGCAGTATTTT
.,.,TRBJ2-7,TRBV27,CASSLGLGSGQYF,TGTGCCAGCAGTCTTGGACTGGGTTCGGGGCAGTACTTC
.,.,TRBJ2-7,TRBV30,CAWSAGFSYEQYF,TGTGCCTGGAGTGCAGGGTTCTCCTACGAGCAGTACTTC
.,.,TRBJ1-1,TRBV28,CASSPLPRNTEAFF,TGTGCCAGCAGTCCCCTCCCCCGGAACACTGAAGCTTTCTTT
.,.,TRBJ2-3,TRBV25-1,CASSEWEGADTQYF,TGTGCCAGCAGTGAATGGGAGGGGGCAGATACGCAGTATTTT